The 15 T cell receptor beta chains below come from one sample, sequenced in a study of OX40 agonist ivuxolimab in advanced cancers. The repertoire was sequenced with immunoSEQ multiplex PCR; TCRdb's copy has only in-frame clones and lacks some. Seen here are about 59,000 clones, about 87% observed once, and the top ten hold approximately 2%. The sequenced sample was CD4+ or CD8+ T cells sorted from blood, obtained in a trial of the OX40 agonist ivuxolimab. These receptors originate from an adult with an advanced solid tumor such as melanoma, head and neck, liver or kidney cancer.

V gene TRBV29-1 combines with J gene TRBJ2-7, with 10 bases matching TRBD2. Looked up from germline, CDR1 is SQVTM and CDR2 is ANQGSEA. The length of the CDR3 is 15 residues. The V segment lost 4 bases and the J segment 4 bases; nucleotides outside the gene matches: 10. The CDR3 reads CSVGAPSGGLYEQYF. CDR3 coding DNA: TGCAGCGTTGGGGCCCCTAGCGGGGGTCTATACGAGCAGTACTTC.

The rearrangement links TRBV2 to TRBJ2-3; 11 nucleotides match TRBD2. Germline V gene data show CDR1 as SNHLY and CDR2 as FYNNEI. This CDR3 has 16 residues. J gave up 5 bases and V 8 bases, and 12 bases lay outside the gene matches. The CDR3 protein is CASQRRTSGSKDTQYF. Here the CDR3 DNA reads TGTGCCAGCCAGAGAAGGACTAGCGGGTCCAAAGATACGCAGTATTTT.

V gene TRBV28 combines with J gene TRBJ2-7; D possibly matches TRBD1 or TRBD2 (6 bases each). Between the trimmed V and J ends, which lost 2 bases and 10 bases, there was a span of 15 bases. Germline CDR1 and CDR2: MDHEN and SYDVKM. This CDR3 contains 13 residues. CDR3 sequence: CASSLPPGATQYF. The CDR3 DNA reads TGTGCCAGCAGTTTACCTCCGGGGGCCACCCAGTACTTC.

The chain couples TRBV15 to TRBJ1-2; 7 nucleotides align to TRBD1. Germline loops: CDR1 LNHNV, CDR2 YYDKDF (reference sequence). The CDR3 runs to 16 residues. J lost 5 bases, V lost 3 bases, and 12 bases had no gene match. The CDR3: CATSSQLQGLRYGYTF. In nucleotides, the CDR3 is TGTGCCACCAGCAGTCAATTACAGGGGTTGCGGTATGGCTACACCTTC.

The chain carries TRBV27 and TRBJ2-7, with D perhaps given as TRBD1 or TRBD2 (5 bases each). Germline V gene sequence: CDR1 MNHEY, CDR2 SMNVEV (reference sequence). The CDR3 spans 13 residues. Trimming removed 8 bases from V and 6 bases from J, with 17 bases in between. The CDR3 loop reads CASRLSGTPEQYF. The CDR3 nucleotides read TGTGCCAGCCGGCTGTCCGGGACCCCCGAGCAGTACTTC.

V gene TRBV27 combines with J gene TRBJ2-2, with no clear D. V was cut by 8 bases and J by 3 bases, with 10 bases left in between. Germline CDR1 is MNHEY and CDR2 is SMNVEV (reference sequence). This CDR3 region has 13 residues. The CDR3 DNA sequence: TGTGCCAGCGGATCCCGGGACACCGGGGAGCTGTTTTTT. Residues: CASGSRDTGELFF.

The CDR3 is CAISPGGVTDTQYF. DNA of the CDR3: TGTGCCATCAGCCCCGGGGGAGTCACAGATACGCAGTATTTT. The gene calls are TRBV10-3 and TRBJ2-3; tentative D call: TRBD2 (6 bases). There are 14 residues in the CDR3. Trimming took 6 bases from V and 2 from J, leaving 12 bases between them. Germline assignment: CDR1 ENHRY and CDR2 SYGVKD.

The rearrangement joins TRBV30 to TRBJ1-1; D remains ambiguous. V gave up 0 bases and J gave up 2 bases, with 1 base separating them. This CDR3 comprises 11 residues. In germline, CDR1 is GTSNPN, CDR2 SVGIG (reference sequence). CDR3 amino acids: CAWSVNTEAFF. The CDR3 DNA reads TGTGCCTGGAGTGTAAACACTGAAGCTTTCTTT. The full variable domain, its missing parts supplied by reference TRBV30 and TRBJ1-1, is SQTIHQWPATLVQPVGSPLSLECTVEGTSNPNLYWYRQAAGRGLQLLFYSVGIGQISSEVPQNLSASRPQDRQFILSSKKLLLSDSGFYLCAWSVNTEAFFGQGTRLTVV.

This clone showed up just once. CDR3 coding DNA: TGTGCCAGCAGTGAGGACTACGGGAAGGAAGATACGCAGTATTTT. Translation gives CASSEDYGKEDTQYF. The chain is built from TRBV2 and TRBJ2-3; possible D gene TRBD2, 6 bases. With 3 bases removed from V and 5 bases from J, the gap between germline ends came to 15 bases. This CDR3 region has 15 residues. Germline loops: CDR1 SNHLY, CDR2 FYNNEI.

This sequence joins TRBV6-5 and TRBJ2-5; tentative D call: TRBD2 (6 bases). Germline lookup yields CDR1 MNHEY and CDR2 SVGAGI. V lost 0 bases to trimming and J lost 11 bases, with 13 bases between them. The CDR3 is 13 residues long. The CDR3 DNA reads TGTGCCAGCAGTTACTCGGGCCCCCGGGAGCAGTACTTC. This codes for CASSYSGPREQYF.

The chain recombines TRBV29-1 with TRBJ2-5, with D possibly TRBD2 on 7 matching bases. This CDR3 contains 13 residues. V lost 7 bases, J lost 4 bases, and 16 bases lay in between. CDR1 is SQVTM and CDR2 is ANQGSEA in the germline V gene. In DNA, the CDR3 is TGCAGCGCGGAGGTAGGGGGGGGAGAGACCCAGTACTTC. This codes for CSAEVGGGETQYF.

The chain links TRBV6-5 to TRBJ2-3, with 14 bases that match TRBD2. Germline assignment: CDR1 MNHEY and CDR2 SVGAGI. This CDR3 is built from 15 residues. With V trimmed by 6 bases and J by 4 bases, 3 bases remained unmatched. CDR3 protein: CASSWGLAGADTQYF. CDR3 coding DNA: TGTGCCAGCAGCTGGGGACTAGCGGGAGCAGATACGCAGTATTTT.

This clone is termed medium-sized (0.01 to 0.1%). The gene calls are TRBV6-1 and TRBJ1-1; D call uncertain. This CDR3 region has 15 residues. Germline CDR1 and CDR2: MNHNS and SASEGT. V lost 5 bases and J 4 bases, leaving 17 bases between the germline ends. CDR3 loop: CASSTGLNRGTEAFF. The DNA of the CDR3 is TGTGCCAGCAGTACCGGACTAAACCGGGGCACTGAAGCTTTCTTT.

With respect to this clone: Germline and junction disagree at one end, which may indicate a read error. The chain joins TRBV7-2 to TRBJ1-3; D gene uncertain. The CDR3 runs to 12 residues. Germline V lookup: CDR1 SGHTA, CDR2 FQGNSA. CDR3 in DNA: TGTGCCAGCAGCCTAGCTGGAAACACCATATATTTT. The encoded protein is CASSLAGNTIYF.

The chain employs TRBV7-2 and TRBJ2-7; 10 positions agree with TRBD1. Trimming cost V 4 bases and J 4 bases; bases outside gene matches: 13. This CDR3 is built from 17 residues. Germline lookup yields CDR1 SGHTA and CDR2 FQGNSA. The CDR3 bases are TGTGCCAGCAGCTCCTCAGCTCGGGACAGGGGAAAATACGAGCAGTACTTC. Its protein is CASSSSARDRGKYEQYF.